A single sample gave rise to the 9 T cell receptor beta chains below, sequenced in a study of blood T cell repertoires in COVID-19. Profiling relied on immunoSEQ multiplex PCR, and the TCRdb table lists in-frame clones only, not all of them. The table lists under 130,000 clones, around 88% of them singletons. Sequenced input: peripheral blood. All receptors come from a human donor in a cohort sampled during active COVID-19.

The CDR3 spells CATSDQGTGTDTQYF. CDR3 bases: TGTGCCACCAGTGACCAAGGGACTGGCACAGATACGCAGTATTTT. The J gene is TRBJ2-3, the V gene TRBV24-1; tentatively, D is TRBD2 (6 bases). The CDR3 is 15 residues long. From germline, CDR1 is KGHDR and CDR2 SFDVKD. The germline V and J ends were trimmed by 4 bases and 1 base, with 11 bases remaining between them.

The chain links TRBV4-1 to TRBJ1-4; tentatively, D is TRBD1 (5 bases). From germline, CDR1 is MGHRA and CDR2 YSYEKL. V was clipped by 0 bases and J by 8 bases, with 13 bases between them. This CDR3 region has 15 residues. The CDR3 DNA sequence: TGCGCCAGCAGCCAAGATCAAACAGGTCACGAAAAACTGTTTTTT. Translating gives CASSQDQTGHEKLFF.

The DNA of the CDR3 is TGTGCCAGCAGCAAAGAAGGGGCGGGAGTATACACCGGGGAGCTGTTTTTT. This encodes CASSKEGAGVYTGELFF. The chain combines TRBV21-1 with TRBJ2-2; the table gives TRBD2 as D, unverified against the DNA. TRBV21-1 is assigned pseudogene status. The CDR3 length is 17 residues.

This chain links TRBV6-1 with TRBJ2-1, with D tentatively TRBD1 (5 bases). V was pared by 2 bases and J by 4 bases, with 9 bases between. The CDR3 length is 14 residues. The germline V gene encodes CDR1 MNHNS and CDR2 SASEGT. The DNA for the CDR3 is TGTGCCAGCAGTGAACAGGGTGCTTACAATGAGCAGTTCTTC. Translating gives CASSEQGAYNEQFF.

The V gene is TRBV27, the J gene TRBJ2-3, with 15 bases that match TRBD2. Germline assignment: CDR1 MNHEY and CDR2 SMNVEV (reference sequence). Unmatched junction bases numbered 25, after V lost 8 bases and J lost 4 bases. This CDR3 spans 22 amino acids. Here the CDR3 DNA reads TGTGCCAGCTGGTTCCGGACAGGGGGATCCGGACTAGCGGGAGGGGTTCCAGATACGCAGTATTTT. Protein: CASWFRTGGSGLAGGVPDTQYF.

This clone appeared a single time. The V and J genes are TRBV7-9 and TRBJ2-7; 10 bases fit TRBD1. Germline V CDR1 and CDR2: SEHNR, FQNEAQ (reference sequence). There are 16 residues in the CDR3. V was clipped by 5 bases and J by 2 bases; unmatched bases: 9. DNA for the CDR3: TGTGCCAGCAGCCGATGGACAGGGGGGCCGACCTACGAGCAGTACTTC. This translates into CASSRWTGGPTYEQYF.

The table lists this clone with a count of one. The chain uses TRBV10-1 and TRBJ2-5; 14 bases fit TRBD2. Losses at the gene ends were 0 bases for V and 5 bases for J; bases not matched to a gene: 2. Germline V gives CDR1 WNHNN, CDR2 SYGVQD (reference sequence). CDR3 size: 16 residues. CDR3 protein: CASSESTSGREETQYF. DNA for the CDR3: TGCGCCAGCAGTGAGTCGACTAGCGGGAGGGAGGAGACCCAGTACTTC.

The V and J genes are TRBV19 and TRBJ2-5, with 7 bases that match TRBD1. The J segment lost 5 bases and the V segment lost 4 bases, leaving 1 base of the junction unmatched. The germline gives CDR1 LNHDA, CDR2 SQIVND (reference sequence). This CDR3 region has 12 residues. In DNA form, the CDR3 reads TGTGCCAGTAGTAAGACAGGGGAGACCCAGTACTTC. Its translation is CASSKTGETQYF.

This rearrangement joins TRBV6-4 to TRBJ1-5; TRBD1 aligns across 9 bases. Losses at the gene ends were 9 bases for V and 5 bases for J; bases not matched to a gene: 5. Germline lookup yields CDR1 MRHNA and CDR2 SNTAGT. The CDR3 spans 13 residues. CDR3 sequence reads: CASSRDRDQPQHF. Here the CDR3 DNA reads TGTGCCAGTAGCCGGGACAGGGATCAGCCCCAGCATTTT.